The 19 T cell receptor beta chains below were found in one sample sequenced in a study of blood T cell repertoires in COVID-19. TCRdb's copy holds only in-frame clones and misses some; the assay was immunoSEQ multiplex PCR. Of around 50,000 clones listed, around nine tenths were seen once; the top ten hold approximately 15%. Sequenced input: peripheral blood. Receptors were obtained from a man between 60 and 75 years old with active or convalescent COVID-19.

V is TRBV6-2 or TRBV6-3 and J is TRBJ2-1, with D unclear. V dropped 0 bases and J dropped 9 bases, with 12 bases sitting between them. CDR3 length equals 14 residues. Germline CDR1 and CDR2: MNHEY and SVGEGT. This CDR3 is CASSYSVISGEQFF. The CDR3 nucleotides read TGTGCCAGCAGTTACTCGGTGATCTCGGGTGAGCAGTTCTTC.

The chain links TRBV6-5 to TRBJ1-2; D remains ambiguous. Per germline, CDR1 MNHEY and CDR2 SVGAGI. CDR3 length: 13 residues. V was trimmed by 4 bases and J by 2 bases, leaving 8 bases between them. CDR3 in amino acids: CASSLRVNYGYTF. DNA for the CDR3: TGTGCCAGCAGTTTGAGGGTGAACTATGGCTACACCTTC.

The chain combines TRBV18 with TRBJ1-3, with 7 bases matching TRBD1. Germline CDR1 and CDR2: KGHSH and LQKENI. CDR3 length equals 12 residues. J was trimmed by 8 bases and V by 5 bases; bases with no gene match: 3. CDR3 residues: CASSETGDTIYF. The CDR3, as DNA: TGTGCCAGCTCAGAAACAGGGGACACCATATATTTT.

The gene calls are TRBV15 and TRBJ2-5, with 8 nucleotides matching TRBD2. The germline V gene has CDR1 LNHNV and CDR2 YYDKDF (reference sequence). V dropped 5 bases and J dropped 2; count of bases not matched to a gene: 10. The CDR3 is made up of 16 amino acids. This CDR3 reads CATSGEISGDQETQYF. For the CDR3, the DNA is TGTGCCACCAGCGGCGAAATTAGCGGGGATCAAGAGACCCAGTACTTC.

The chain uses TRBV10-1 and TRBJ1-2; D unresolved. The CDR3 is made up of 13 amino acids. The V end lost 4 bases, the J end lost 2 bases, and 8 bases lay between the germline ends. CDR1 is WNHNN and CDR2 is SYGVQD in the germline V gene (reference sequence). In nucleotides, the CDR3 is TGCGCCAGCAGTGTGGCACCGAACTATGGCTACACCTTC. This gives the protein CASSVAPNYGYTF.

The chain is built from TRBV3-1 (or the pseudogene TRBV3-2) and TRBJ2-2, with D unresolved. V was pared by 4 bases and J by 6 bases, with 9 bases between. There are 13 residues in the CDR3. Per germline, CDR1 LGHDT and CDR2 YNNKEL (reference sequence). The CDR3 DNA reads as TGTGCCAGCAGCCCCACGGTGGCCGGGGAGCTGTTTTTT. Translation gives CASSPTVAGELFF.

The CDR3 DNA is TGCGCCAGCAGCCCCAGGACAGCGAACACTGAAGCTTTCTTT. Protein: CASSPRTANTEAFF. The chain recombines TRBV5-1 with TRBJ1-1; weak D call: TRBD1 (6 bases). From germline, CDR1 is SGHRS and CDR2 YFSETQ. V was shortened by 4 bases and J by 1 base, with 11 bases between the two germline ends. This CDR3 spans 14 amino acids.

In nucleotides, the CDR3 is TGTGCCAGCAGCACGGACCCGGGGGTGTACGAGCAGTACTTC. It codes for CASSTDPGVYEQYF. The chain joins TRBV5-4 to TRBJ2-7, with a weak D call TRBD2 (6 bases). The CDR3 totals 14 residues. Per germline, CDR1 SGHNT and CDR2 YYREEE (reference sequence). V lost 4 bases, J lost 4 bases, and 15 bases lay in between.

The chain recombines TRBV6-5 with TRBJ2-7; tentatively, D is TRBD1 (5 bases). Germline V gene data show CDR1 as MNHEY and CDR2 as SVGAGI. The CDR3 length is 15 residues. V was clipped by 7 bases and J by 0 bases, with 16 bases between them. The CDR3 is CASTPPDGHSYEQYF. CDR3 sequence (DNA): TGTGCCAGCACGCCCCCGGACGGACACTCCTACGAGCAGTACTTC.

The chain carries TRBV7-2 and TRBJ2-3; 13 bases match TRBD2. There are 16 residues in the CDR3. V lost 6 bases to trimming and J lost 5 bases; unmatched junction nucleotides: 8. The germline V gene encodes CDR1 SGHTA and CDR2 FQGNSA. The CDR3 coding sequence is TGTGCCAGCAGTTCGGGACTAGCGGGGAGGGGAGATACGCAGTATTTT. Translating it yields CASSSGLAGRGDTQYF. The full variable domain, its missing parts supplied by reference TRBV7-2 and TRBJ2-3, is GAGVSQSPSNKVTEKGKDVELRCDPISGHTALYWYRQSLGQGLEFLIYFQGNSAPDKSGLPSDRFSAERTGGSVSTLTIQRTQQEDSAVYLCASSSGLAGRGDTQYFGPGTRLTVL.

The rearrangement links TRBV10-3 to TRBJ2-7; D is uncertain. Deletions cut 6 bases from V and 3 bases from J, with 15 bases between. There are 14 residues in the CDR3. Germline V CDR1 and CDR2: ENHRY, SYGVKD. CDR3 sequence: CAIRGFGSNYEQYF. CDR3 sequence (DNA): TGTGCCATCAGGGGCTTTGGCAGCAACTACGAGCAGTACTTC.

This clone was detected once. The V gene is TRBV2, the J gene TRBJ1-3; D perhaps matches TRBD1 (5 bases). The germline V gene has CDR1 SNHLY and CDR2 FYNNEI. This CDR3 is built from 19 residues. V shed 2 bases and J shed 4 bases, with 24 bases lying between them. DNA for the CDR3: TGTGCCAGCAGTGAAACCCGACAGAGCGACGCCTTACGCGGAAACACCATATATTTT. This encodes CASSETRQSDALRGNTIYF.

The chain couples TRBV6-5 to TRBJ2-7; D is perhaps TRBD1 (5 bases). In germline, CDR1 is MNHEY, CDR2 SVGAGI. V was clipped by 6 bases and J by 2 bases, with 8 bases between them. The CDR3 has 12 amino acids. The CDR3 here is CASRETAYEQYF. As DNA, the CDR3 is TGTGCCAGCAGAGAGACAGCCTACGAGCAGTACTTC.

This clone was seen only once. The chain links TRBV5-1 to TRBJ1-2; D remains unclear. This CDR3 spans 15 amino acids. Germline CDR1 and CDR2: SGHRS and YFSETQ. With 4 bases removed from V and 6 bases from J, the gap between germline ends came to 19 bases. CDR3 bases: TGCGCCAGCAGCCGCACCGGGAGTATCTTTGATGGCTACACCTTC. Its protein is CASSRTGSIFDGYTF.

The V call is TRBV4-3, the J call TRBJ1-1; 9 bases map to TRBD1. This CDR3 comprises 16 residues. The V and J ends lost 1 base and 6 bases, in that order; junction bases with no gene match: 9. The germline V gene encodes CDR1 LGHNA and CDR2 YSLEER. The CDR3 sequence is CASSQGRDREYSEAFF. CDR3 DNA: TGCGCCAGCAGCCAAGGGCGGGACAGGGAATACTCTGAAGCTTTCTTT.

As DNA, the CDR3 is TGTGCCAGCAGTCCTTCCGGGACTAGCGGGGGGCTCGTTATTCGTTCCTACAATGAGCAGTTCTTC. Its translation: CASSPSGTSGGLVIRSYNEQFF. V is TRBV6-6 and J is TRBJ2-1; TRBD2 aligns across 15 bases. The CDR3 extends over 22 amino acids. After removal of 5 bases from V and 1 base from J, the junction contained 18 bases not matched to a gene. The germline gives CDR1 MNHNY, CDR2 SVGAGI (reference sequence).

This rearrangement joins TRBV2 to TRBJ2-3, with D possibly matching TRBD2 (5 bases). Germline CDR1 SNHLY, CDR2 FYNNEI. The CDR3 runs 14 residues. V lost 8 bases and J lost 5, with 17 bases in between. Here the CDR3 reads CASRVGGGGDTQYF. CDR3 nucleotides: TGTGCCAGCCGGGTTGGAGGTGGTGGAGATACGCAGTATTTT.

The V gene is TRBV5-4, the J gene TRBJ1-2; 8 bases align to TRBD1. Germline trimming cut 5 bases from V and 4 bases from J; bases unmatched to any gene: 4. This CDR3 is 13 amino acids long. The germline V gene has CDR1 SGHNT and CDR2 YYREEE (reference sequence). CDR3: CASRDGTGYGYTF. CDR3 nucleotides: TGTGCCAGCAGAGATGGGACAGGCTATGGCTACACCTTC.

V is TRBV9 and J is TRBJ2-7; 8 nucleotides agree with TRBD1. The length of the CDR3 is 16 residues. Germline CDR1 and CDR2: SGDLS and YYNGEE. Germline trimming cut 0 bases from V and 3 bases from J; bases unmatched to any gene: 8. CDR3 DNA sequence: TGTGCCAGCAGCGTAGCAGAGGGGACAGGTGACTACGAGCAGTACTTC. Amino acids: CASSVAEGTGDYEQYF.